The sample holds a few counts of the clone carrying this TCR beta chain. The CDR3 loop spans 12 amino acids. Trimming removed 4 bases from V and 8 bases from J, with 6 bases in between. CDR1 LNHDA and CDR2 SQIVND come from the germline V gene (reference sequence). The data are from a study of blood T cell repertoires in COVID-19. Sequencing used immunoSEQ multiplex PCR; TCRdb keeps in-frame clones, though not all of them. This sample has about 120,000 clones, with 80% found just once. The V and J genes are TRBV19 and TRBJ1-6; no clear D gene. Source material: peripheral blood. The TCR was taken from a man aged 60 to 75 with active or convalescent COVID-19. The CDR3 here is CASSNRDSPLHF. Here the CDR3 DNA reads TGTGCCAGTAGTAACCGGGATTCACCCCTCCACTTT. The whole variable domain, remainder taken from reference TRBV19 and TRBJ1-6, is DGGITQSPKYLFRKEGQNVTLSCEQNLNHDAMYWYRQDPGQGLRLIYYSQIVNDFQKGDIAEGYSVSREKKESFPLTVTSAQKNPTAFYLCASSNRDSPLHFGNGTRLTVT.